A single sample gave rise to the 25 T cell receptor beta chains below, sequenced in a study of T cells in Graves' hyperthyroidism and ophthalmopathy. TCR beta CDR3 region amplification was performed from RNA transcripts. The HTBI primer set drove a first-round RT-PCR of the TCR CDR3. One entry per CDR3 protein, called by TCRdb with MiXCR from the multiplex PCR reads. The sample contains hundreds of thousands of distinct CDR3 sequences, around 20% of which appear only once. Material for sequencing was blood. The receptor set was obtained from a young man with Graves' ophthalmopathy.

This clonotype was counted a few times. The chain recombines TRBV4-2 with TRBJ2-7; D not certain. The germline V gene has CDR1 LGHNA and CDR2 YNFKEQ. Trimming removed 1 base from V and 2 bases from J, with 15 bases in between. The CDR3 extends over 16 amino acids. The CDR3 loop reads CASSQVRGNPPYEQYF. DNA for the CDR3: TGTGCCAGCAGCCAAGTGCGTGGGAATCCTCCCTACGAGCAGTACTTC.

The chain combines TRBV25-1 with TRBJ1-1, with unresolved D. This CDR3 comprises 13 residues. Per the germline V gene, CDR1 is MGHDK and CDR2 is SYGVNS. V was trimmed by 2 bases and J by 4 bases, leaving 8 bases between them. In DNA, the CDR3 is TGTGCCAGCAGTGAAGGGGTCCTCACTGAAGCTTTCTTT. This translates into CASSEGVLTEAFF.

The chain combines TRBV7-3 with TRBJ2-1, with TRBD2 matching 12 bases. Trimming cost V 5 bases and J 0 bases; bases outside gene matches: 11. The germline CDR1 and CDR2 sequences are SGHTA and FQGTGA. The CDR3 consists of 19 residues. The CDR3 bases are TGTGCCAGCAGCGTAGGGCCTAGCGGGAGGGTGAGCTCCTACAATGAGCAGTTCTTC. Translation gives CASSVGPSGRVSSYNEQFF.

This clonotype was seen at least ten times. This chain links TRBV12-3 or TRBV12-4 with TRBJ2-3; 8 nucleotides align to TRBD2. The V and J ends lost 6 bases and 0 bases, in that order; junction bases with no gene match: 8. CDR3 length: 16 residues. Here the CDR3 reads CASRSKTSVSTDTQYF. CDR3 nucleotide sequence: TGTGCCAGCAGATCAAAGACTAGCGTAAGCACAGATACGCAGTATTTT.

Ten or more counts support this clonotype. The chain employs TRBV12-3 or TRBV12-4 and TRBJ1-1, with D uncertain. The V and J ends lost 7 bases and 0 bases respectively, with 15 bases between them. This CDR3 region has 15 residues. CDR3 DNA sequence: TGTGCCAGCACCAAGGGAGAGGCGGTGAACACTGAAGCTTTCTTT. Residues: CASTKGEAVNTEAFF.

This clonotype came up many times. The rearrangement links TRBV18 to TRBJ1-2; D might be TRBD1 (5 bases). The CDR3 has 14 amino acids. V dropped 3 bases and J dropped 4 bases, with 12 bases sitting between them. Germline CDR1 reads KGHSH; CDR2 reads LQKENI. CDR3: CASSPQTDLYGYTF. The CDR3 DNA follows: TGTGCCAGCTCACCGCAGACAGATCTCTATGGCTACACCTTC.

The chain recombines TRBV27 with TRBJ2-7; TRBD1 is a possible D gene (6 bases). The ends were cut back, 5 bases at V and 8 bases at J, with 10 bases in the middle. Per the germline V gene, CDR1 is MNHEY and CDR2 is SMNVEV (reference sequence). The CDR3 consists of 11 residues. The CDR3 sequence is CASSHRDKQYF. CDR3 coding DNA: TGTGCCAGCAGTCACCGGGACAAGCAGTACTTC.

The chain employs TRBV6-5 and TRBJ2-1; 7 bases match TRBD1. The germline V gene has CDR1 MNHEY and CDR2 SVGAGI. V trimming: 4 bases; J trimming: 4 bases; junction bases outside the gene matches: 7. CDR3 length: 15 residues. The CDR3 coding sequence is TGTGCCAGCAGTTTCCTACAGGGGACATACAATGAGCAGTTCTTC. It specifies CASSFLQGTYNEQFF.

This clonotype appeared many times. The CDR3 DNA reads TGTGCCAGCAGTGGATACACTGAAGCTTTCTTT. The encoded protein is CASSGYTEAFF. The genes are TRBV6-4 and TRBJ1-1, with D unresolved. CDR3 length equals 11 residues. The V gene's germline CDR1 is MRHNA and CDR2 SNTAGT. V lost 4 bases, J lost 3 bases, and 3 bases lay in between.

The V call is TRBV3-1, the J call TRBJ2-7; TRBD2 matches 13 bases. This CDR3 has 15 residues. The V gene end was trimmed by 6 bases and the J gene end by 6 bases; junction bases not matched to a gene: 8. Germline loops: CDR1 LGHDT, CDR2 YNNKEL (reference sequence). The CDR3 nucleotides read TGTGCCAGCAGGGGGACTAGCGGGATAGGTCGCGAGCAGTACTTC. This encodes CASRGTSGIGREQYF.

The chain couples TRBV6-1 to TRBJ2-7, with TRBD1 matching 9 bases. V lost 10 bases, J lost 5 bases, and 15 bases stayed unmatched. The CDR3 has 15 amino acids. CDR1 MNHNS and CDR2 SASEGT come from the germline V gene. The CDR3 DNA reads TGTGCCACGTGGGGATTCGGACAGGGGCTAAACGAGCAGTACTTC. It specifies CATWGFGQGLNEQYF.

V usage is TRBV28 and J usage is TRBJ2-1; D gene uncertain. The CDR3 is 11 amino acids. Trimming shortened V by 6 bases and J by 5 bases, and 5 bases separated the two germline ends. CDR1 is MDHEN and CDR2 is SYDVKM in the germline V gene. The CDR3 bases are TGTGCCAGCAGGAAAAACAATGAGCAGTTCTTC. This encodes CASRKNNEQFF.

This clonotype was found many times. V gene TRBV2 combines with J gene TRBJ2-7, with D perhaps TRBD1 (5 bases). This CDR3 has 11 amino acids. The germline V gene has CDR1 SNHLY and CDR2 FYNNEI. Trimming took off 6 bases at V and 2 bases at J, with 5 bases between the two ends. The CDR3 region is CASRTAYEQYF. The CDR3 DNA follows: TGTGCCAGCAGGACAGCCTACGAGCAGTACTTC.

This clonotype was recorded a few times. The chain uses TRBV28 and TRBJ2-1; D could derive from TRBD1 or TRBD2 (5 bases each). There are 13 residues in the CDR3. CDR1 is MDHEN, CDR2 SYDVKM, per germline. V was shortened by 6 bases and J by 7 bases, with 13 bases between the two germline ends. Here the CDR3 DNA reads TGTGCCAGCAGACTCTTTGAGGGGAATGAGCAGTTCTTC. This gives the protein CASRLFEGNEQFF.

The chain combines TRBV12-3 or TRBV12-4 with TRBJ2-2; 9 bases map to TRBD2. The CDR3 is made up of 17 amino acids. J lost 5 bases, V lost 4 bases, and 11 bases had no gene match. The CDR3 DNA follows: TGTGCCAGCAGTTCGGAGGCGGGAGGGATTAGGACCGGGGAGCTGTTTTTT. The encoded protein is CASSSEAGGIRTGELFF.

This sequence joins TRBV28 and TRBJ1-6; 7 bases map to TRBD1. Germline CDR1 and CDR2: MDHEN and SYDVKM. CDR3 length: 15 amino acids. Trimming removed 3 bases from V and 11 bases from J; junction bases left unmatched: 10. The CDR3 region has the DNA TGTGCCAGCAGTTTCTTTTCACAGGGGATAACACCCCTCCACTTT. This codes for CASSFFSQGITPLHF.

This clonotype came up a few times. J is TRBJ2-3 and V is TRBV24-1; D possibly uses TRBD1 or TRBD2 (6 bases each). CDR3 length: 16 amino acids. Germline V gene lookup returns CDR1 KGHDR and CDR2 SFDVKD. Trimming cost V 4 bases and J 2 bases, with 15 bases left between them. The CDR3 region is CATSDLGGAITDTQYF. CDR3 nucleotide sequence: TGTGCCACCAGTGACCTGGGGGGCGCAATCACAGATACGCAGTATTTT.

The V and J genes are TRBV7-2 and TRBJ2-2; 12 bases line up with TRBD1. V was pared by 4 bases and J by 4 bases, with 7 bases of the junction left unmatched. Germline assignment: CDR1 SGHTA and CDR2 FQGNSA. This CDR3 comprises 17 residues. CDR3 sequence reads: CASSWPGQGAGTGELFF. The CDR3 nucleotides read TGTGCCAGCAGCTGGCCGGGACAGGGGGCGGGCACCGGGGAGCTGTTTTTT.

The chain is built from TRBV20-1 and TRBJ2-2; 8 bases map to TRBD2. The junction had 11 bases not matched to a gene; V was cut back by 0 bases and J by 8 bases. Germline CDR1 reads DFQATT; CDR2 reads SNEGSKA (reference sequence). This CDR3 comprises 16 residues. The CDR3 DNA reads as TGCAGTGCTAGAGAGACTAAGACTAGCGAAACGGGGGAGCTGTTTTTT. As protein: CSARETKTSETGELFF.

This chain uses TRBV7-2 with TRBJ2-7; D is possibly TRBD1 (6 bases). The CDR3 contains 14 residues. V was trimmed by 5 bases and J by 3 bases, leaving 14 bases between them. From germline, CDR1 is SGHTA and CDR2 FQGNSA. CDR3 region: CASSPYRALYEQYF. CDR3 DNA: TGTGCCAGCAGCCCTTACAGGGCTCTCTACGAGCAGTACTTC.

V is TRBV6-1 and J is TRBJ2-7; D gene uncertain. Germline V gives CDR1 MNHNS, CDR2 SASEGT. CDR3 length: 17 residues. V lost 5 bases and J lost 3, with 23 bases in between. CDR3 nucleotides: TGTGCCAGCAGTAAGGTGGGTGGAAAAACATCCGACTACGAGCAGTACTTC. It translates to CASSKVGGKTSDYEQYF.

This clonotype came up many times. The V gene is TRBV2, the J gene TRBJ2-7; 9 bases match TRBD1. The trim removed 6 bases at V and 7 bases at J, leaving 10 bases unmatched. CDR3 length: 14 residues. CDR1 is SNHLY, CDR2 FYNNEI, per germline. This CDR3 is CASRDRGPQVEQYF. The CDR3 coding sequence is TGTGCCAGCAGGGACAGGGGACCGCAAGTGGAGCAGTACTTC.

CDR3 DNA: TGTGCCAGCAGGGAAGCCGGCGGTAATCAGCCCCAGCATTTT. It translates to CASREAGGNQPQHF. This chain uses TRBV7-9 with TRBJ1-5; D uncertain. The CDR3 extends over 14 amino acids. Trimming stripped 6 bases from V and 4 bases from J, with 13 bases between. In germline, CDR1 is SEHNR, CDR2 FQNEAQ (reference sequence).

At least ten counts were recorded for this clonotype. The chain links TRBV14 to TRBJ2-1; 10 positions agree with TRBD2. V was pared by 4 bases and J by 9 bases, with 9 bases of the junction left unmatched. CDR1 is SGHDN, CDR2 FVKESK, per germline. This CDR3 is 15 amino acids long. In DNA, the CDR3 is TGTGCCAGCAGCCCGCAGGACCTAGCGGGAGCTGAGCAGTTCTTC. Its translation: CASSPQDLAGAEQFF.

The table lists this clonotype with many counts. This chain links TRBV7-2 with TRBJ2-3; 9 bases are a match to TRBD2. V gave up 5 bases and J gave up 4 bases; unmatched junction bases: 13. The CDR3 loop spans 17 amino acids. Germline V gene data show CDR1 as SGHTA and CDR2 as FQGNSA. CDR3 region: CASSPRGLANPPDTQYF. The CDR3 DNA sequence: TGTGCCAGCAGCCCGAGAGGACTAGCGAACCCCCCAGATACGCAGTATTTT.